The 17 T cell receptor beta chains presented below share a single source sample, sequenced in a study of monozygotic twins with inflammatory bowel disease. Reanalyzing the 5' RACE reads, TCRdb keeps one entry per CDR3 protein, without DNA. Recorded for this sample: 350,000 to 550,000 distinct CDR3 sequences. The specimen sequenced was blood. All receptors come from a human donor with ulcerative colitis or Crohn's disease, or a healthy co-twin of an affected twin (not recorded which).

The genes are TRBV6-1 and TRBJ2-1; TCRdb reports TRBD2, a call that lacks DNA to check it against. CDR1 and CDR2 (germline): MNHNS, SASEGT. CDR3 length equals 18 residues. The CDR3: CASSERKGKEGSYNEQFF.

The V and J genes are TRBV10-3 and TRBJ1-1; as DNA is missing, the TRBD1 call by TCRdb cannot be tested. Looked up from germline, CDR1 is ENHRY and CDR2 is SYGVKD. The length of the CDR3 is 14 residues. CDR3 residues: CAISEGVQATEAFF.

The genes are TRBV25-1 and TRBJ2-7. Germline CDR1 reads MGHDK; CDR2 reads SYGVNS. This CDR3 has 14 amino acids. CDR3 loop: CASSRTGIAYEQYF.

CDR3 sequence reads: CASSLARAVNTGELFF. The chain is built from TRBV5-6 and TRBJ2-2; TCRdb's D call of TRBD2 is untestable without DNA. CDR3 length: 16 amino acids. CDR1 and CDR2 (germline): SGHDT, YYEEEE. Complete variable domain (other parts from reference TRBV5-6 and TRBJ2-2): DAGVTQSPTHLIKTRGQQVTLRCSPKSGHDTVSWYQQALGQGPQFIFQYYEEEERQRGNFPDRFSGHQFPNYSSELNVNALLLGDSALYLCASSLARAVNTGELFFGEGSRLTVL.

This chain links TRBV18 with TRBJ1-1. This CDR3 is built from 14 residues. Germline CDR1 reads KGHSH; CDR2 reads LQKENI. Here the CDR3 reads CASSPGITNTEAFF.

The CDR3 reads CASSQVHPTSGDGEQFF. The chain carries TRBV4-1 and TRBJ2-1; TCRdb names TRBD2, which stays unverified in the absence of DNA. The CDR3 spans 17 residues. Germline V gene sequence: CDR1 MGHRA, CDR2 YSYEKL.

The chain carries TRBV20-1 and TRBJ2-3; TCRdb gives TRBD2 as the D gene, but with no DNA this cannot be confirmed. CDR3 size: 16 residues. Germline CDR1 DFQATT, CDR2 SNEGSKA (reference sequence). The CDR3 reads CSAKMAGGPSTDTQYF.

J is TRBJ2-6 and V is TRBV10-3; TCRdb names TRBD2, which stays unverified in the absence of DNA. Germline V gives CDR1 ENHRY, CDR2 SYGVKD. The CDR3 sequence is 17 residues long. CDR3 protein: CAISPLGGPGGANVLTF.

This chain uses TRBV15 with TRBJ2-3; TCRdb gives TRBD2 as the D gene, but with no DNA this cannot be confirmed. CDR3 size: 15 residues. In germline, CDR1 is LNHNV, CDR2 YYDKDF (reference sequence). This chain's CDR3 is CATSREGLRTDTQYF.

The chain links TRBV29-1 to TRBJ1-2; TCRdb proposes TRBD1, but this gene call is untestable without DNA. Germline CDR1 reads SQVTM; CDR2 reads ANQGSEA. The CDR3 is made up of 12 amino acids. The CDR3 region is CSVLRGQGGYTF.

The rearrangement uses TRBV4-2 and TRBJ1-1. Germline V lookup: CDR1 LGHNA, CDR2 YNFKEQ. The CDR3 length is 19 residues. The CDR3 is CASSQPSATGRLMNTEAFF.

V usage is TRBV9 and J usage is TRBJ1-5; TCRdb selects TRBD1, and the lack of DNA leaves this call unchecked. The germline V gene encodes CDR1 SGDLS and CDR2 YYNGEE. The CDR3 loop spans 14 amino acids. This CDR3 reads CASSVAGGNQPQHF.

The chain has TRBV5-1 and TRBJ2-2; checking the TCRdb D call of TRBD2 is not possible without DNA. The germline gives CDR1 SGHRS, CDR2 YFSETQ. The length of the CDR3 is 13 residues. CDR3 in amino acids: CASKSGETGELFF.

The chain joins TRBV10-2 to TRBJ2-5; without DNA, the TCRdb call of TRBD2 cannot be checked. The CDR3 is made up of 15 amino acids. CDR1 and CDR2 from the germline V gene are WSHSY and SAAADI. CDR3 sequence reads: CASRPSGAIQETQYF.

The chain combines TRBV7-9 with TRBJ2-3; TCRdb indicates TRBD2, and absent DNA this call remains unverified. Germline CDR1 and CDR2: SEHNR and FQNEAQ (reference sequence). The CDR3 totals 15 residues. Here the CDR3 reads CASSQAGLRTDTQYF.

This chain joins TRBV27 and TRBJ2-3. CDR3 length: 12 residues. Germline V gives CDR1 MNHEY, CDR2 SMNVEV (reference sequence). The CDR3 reads CASSDLADTQYF.

V and J are TRBV12-3 or TRBV12-4 and TRBJ2-7. The CDR3 extends over 13 amino acids. CDR3 sequence reads: CASSLRSYGEQYF.